This TCR beta chain was recovered during a study of shared clonotypes between healthy human individuals (dated by TCRdb to 2018 to 2021). Concerning the study at large: A couple of women and a few men aged 18 to 49 years were included in the cohort. For each donor, CD4 naive and CD4 memory were each given three plates, CD8 naive was given two plates, and CD8 memory was given one plate. Blood TCR repertoires of five healthy adults were deeply sequenced to estimate repertoire size and the extent of clonotype sharing between individuals. Libraries were prepared and TCR repertoires were sequenced by different laboratories using diverse techniques, in order to increase sequencing depth and limit assay-specific biases. Between about 0.85 and 8.9 billion PBMCs per donor were obtained by leukapheresis. Overall study outcomes, separate from this receptor: The genetic and exposure-history diversity represented was limited by the small number of donors. Compared with non-shared clonotypes, clonotypes shared by all four sorted-subset donors had higher generation probabilities. Sampling was limited to blood, and TCR repertoires in tissue likely differ from TCR repertoires in blood. Incomplete sequencing was indicated by rarefaction of sorted-subset datasets, despite the large sequencing depth. Estimated clonotype richness was generally larger for naive than for memory subsets. Pairwise subsampling indicated that sequencing depth was expected to affect the degree of clonotype sharing among donors. When several donors were compared, the shared fraction of clonotypes was around 5.1% for naive CD4, less than 4% for naive CD8, 2% to 2.5% for memory CD4, and around 0.37% for memory CD8.

In the case of this clone: Its antigen remains unidentified. No base quality information exists; no much larger clone differs at one position.

The CDR3 spans 13 residues, from the cysteine through the phenylalanine. CDR3 DNA is the only sequence kept; it has 39 bases, read in frame from the first base. From a lookup of the germline V gene (reference sequence), CDR1 and CDR2 are PRHDT and FYEKMQ. V lost 4 bases and J lost 5 bases; the stretch between them is 8 bases long. CD8 naive samples consisted of CD45RO-negative cells that were positively selected for CCR7, yielding a CD45RA+CCR7+ population without TemRA cells. The donors were healthy, HIV-negative adults with no recently reported acute infections or vaccinations. Every donor was a Caucasian adult residing in Nashville, Tennessee, USA. After blood collection by leukapheresis, PBMCs were isolated using Ficoll-Histopaque density gradient centrifugation and then cryopreserved in the vapor phase of liquid nitrogen. Analytical flow cytometry was used to check the purity and quantity of each magnetically sorted T cell population. From each sorted fraction, genomic DNA was isolated and quantified by UV absorbance on a Nanodrop 2000c.

Using the deep immunoSEQ assay, multiplex PCR amplified TCR CDR3 regions from genomic DNA. Extracted genomic DNA from each cell subset was distributed evenly across all wells of several immunoSEQ 96-well plates, and each plate was treated as a replicate. For sorted subsets, approximately 0.2 ug of genomic DNA, equivalent to around 30,000 T cell genomes, went into each replicate PCR. Purified libraries were quantified with a Qubit 3.0 fluorometer, sized on a Bioanalyzer 2100, and re-quantified with the KAPA Library Quantification kit. Every immunoSEQ 96-well plate was sequenced on a dedicated single-read 150-cycle Illumina NextSeq 550 flow cell. The authors processed their data as follows. Because the immunoSEQ output included only junctional sequences and no quality scores, the filtering could not be the same as the filtering used for full-length reads. To assign V/J genes and CDR3, sequences were annotated using PyIR, a Python wrapper for IgBLAST v1.9, with IMGT germline references. Any read was removed if the V/J assignment was weak (E-value above 1e-6), the CDR3 was missing, or the read contained stop codons, out-of-frame junctions, or ambiguous translated residues. V3J clonotypes were defined as sequences sharing the same inferred V gene, J gene, and CDR3 amino acid sequence. Percentage overlap between repertoires was computed as shared unique clonotypes divided by the size of the smaller repertoire. Repertoire richness was assessed with RTK rarefaction, the Chao1 estimator, and Recon v2.1 estimates of unobserved clonotypes. For all TCRbeta clonotypes obtained by the gDNA method from several donors, generation probabilities were computed with OLGA. Drawn from immuneACCESS, this table holds only the in-frame rearrangements with V and J called that TCRdb kept. Clones are partly lost; checked studies trace under half to an unresolved V gene and leave the rest unexplained. Clone size and the V and J calls come from that table; the DNA yielded D and trimming. The sample table shows about 580,000 clones, and roughly 98% are seen once. The top ten clonotypes cover approximately 0.33% of the sample.

The sample taken for sequencing was naive CD8+ T cells sorted from blood. The intended sense of this specimen's cell subset or site label: CD45RA+CCR7+. This receptor was obtained from a man under 40 in good health. Rearrangement joined TRBV13 to TRBJ2-2; matching of 5 bases hints at TRBD1 as the D gene. CDR3 protein: CASSWGRTGELFF. The DNA is as follows: TGTGCCAGCAGCTGGGGCAGAACCGGGGAGCTGTTTTTT.